This T cell receptor (beta chain) was recorded in a study of T cells in Graves' hyperthyroidism and ophthalmopathy. Study findings and constraints: Within blood appeared most thyroid clonotypes that had expanded above 0.001.

Patients with uncontrolled infections, other autoimmune diseases, pregnancy or lactation were excluded. Clinical symptoms, serum thyroxine and TRAb, thyroid ultrasound and orbital computed tomography together formed the diagnostic basis. PBMCs were derived from about 9.1 ml fresh peripheral blood. This clonotype was counted ten times or more. Its target is not known. The CDR3 loop spans 12 amino acids. In germline, CDR1 is MRHNA, CDR2 SNTAGT. The V gene end was trimmed by 8 bases and the J gene end by 12 bases; junction bases not matched to a gene: 12. TCR beta CDR3 sequences were amplified from RNA transcripts. During a first-round RT-PCR of the TCR CDR3, the HTBI primer set was used. Via MiXCR, TCRdb re-called the multiplex PCR reads, giving one row per CDR3 protein. Among a few hundred thousand distinct CDR3 sequences listed, about a sixth were seen once.

The chain carries TRBV6-4 and TRBJ1-1; the match to TRBD1 covers 7 bases. Input material: blood. This receptor was obtained from a woman between 40 and 50 years old with Graves' ophthalmopathy. The CDR3 nucleotides read TGTGCCAGCGGGACTGGGACGAGGGGGCCTTTCTTT. This encodes CASGTGTRGPFF.